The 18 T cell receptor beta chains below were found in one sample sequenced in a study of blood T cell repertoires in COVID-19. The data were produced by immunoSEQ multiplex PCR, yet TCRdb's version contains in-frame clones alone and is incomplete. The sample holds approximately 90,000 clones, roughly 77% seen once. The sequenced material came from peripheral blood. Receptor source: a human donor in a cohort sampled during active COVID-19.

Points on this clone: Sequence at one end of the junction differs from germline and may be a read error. The CDR3 DNA follows: TGTGCCAGCAGTCACTCCGCGGGAGGTGGGCGGGATGAGCAGTTCTTC. It encodes CASSHSAGGGRDEQFF. The chain carries TRBV6-6 and TRBJ2-1; 8 bases line up with TRBD2. Germline V gives CDR1 MNHNY, CDR2 SVGAGI (reference sequence). This CDR3 is 16 amino acids long.

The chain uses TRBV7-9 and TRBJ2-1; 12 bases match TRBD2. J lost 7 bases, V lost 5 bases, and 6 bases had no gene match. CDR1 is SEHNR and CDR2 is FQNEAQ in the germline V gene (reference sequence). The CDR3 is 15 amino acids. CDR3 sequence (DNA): TGTGCCAGCAGCCCTAGCGGGAGGGCCGGTAATGAGCAGTTCTTC. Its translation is CASSPSGRAGNEQFF.

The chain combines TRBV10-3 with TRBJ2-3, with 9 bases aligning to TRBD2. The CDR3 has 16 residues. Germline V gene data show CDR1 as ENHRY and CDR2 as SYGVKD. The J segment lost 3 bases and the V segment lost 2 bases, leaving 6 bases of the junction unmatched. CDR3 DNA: TGTGCCATCAGTGAGGGTAGCGGGAGTTGGACAGATACGCAGTATTTT. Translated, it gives CAISEGSGSWTDTQYF.

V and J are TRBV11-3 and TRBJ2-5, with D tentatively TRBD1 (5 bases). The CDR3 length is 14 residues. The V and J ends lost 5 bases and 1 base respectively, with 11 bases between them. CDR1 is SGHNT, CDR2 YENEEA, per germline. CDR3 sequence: CASSDQGPQETQYF. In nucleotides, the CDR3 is TGTGCCAGCAGCGACCAGGGTCCCCAAGAGACCCAGTACTTC.

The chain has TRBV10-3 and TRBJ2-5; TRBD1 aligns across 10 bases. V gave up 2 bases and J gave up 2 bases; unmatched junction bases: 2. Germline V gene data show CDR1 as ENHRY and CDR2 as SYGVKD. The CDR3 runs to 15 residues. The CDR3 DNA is TGTGCCATCAGTGAGGGGACAGGGGTTCAAGAGACCCAGTACTTC. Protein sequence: CAISEGTGVQETQYF.

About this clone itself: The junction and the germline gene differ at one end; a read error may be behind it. The CDR3 bases are TGTGCCAGCAGTGAAGAACGAAAGGGACTAGCGGTTTTT. It specifies CASSEERKGLAVF. V usage is TRBV2 and J usage is TRBJ2-3, with 11 bases that match TRBD2. Germline V CDR1 and CDR2: SNHLY, FYNNEI. The CDR3 contains 13 residues.

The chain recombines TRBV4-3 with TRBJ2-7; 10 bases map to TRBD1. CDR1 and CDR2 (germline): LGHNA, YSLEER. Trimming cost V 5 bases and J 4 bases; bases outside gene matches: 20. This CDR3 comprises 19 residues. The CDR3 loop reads CASSTRDRGSLGVSYEQYF. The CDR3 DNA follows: TGCGCCAGCAGCACCCGGGACAGGGGCTCCCTCGGTGTTTCGTACGAGCAGTACTTC.

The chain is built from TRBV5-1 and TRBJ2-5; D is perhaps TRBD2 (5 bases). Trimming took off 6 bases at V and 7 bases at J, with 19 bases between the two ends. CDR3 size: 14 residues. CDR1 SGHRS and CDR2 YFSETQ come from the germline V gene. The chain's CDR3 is CASTPGEGLGTQYF. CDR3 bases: TGCGCCAGCACCCCAGGCGAGGGTTTAGGGACCCAGTACTTC.

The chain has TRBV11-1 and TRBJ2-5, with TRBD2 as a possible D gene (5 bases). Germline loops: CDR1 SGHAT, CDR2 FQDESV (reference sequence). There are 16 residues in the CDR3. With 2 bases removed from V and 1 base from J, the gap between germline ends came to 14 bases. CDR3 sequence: CASSLSRSGFQETQYF. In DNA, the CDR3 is TGTGCCAGCAGCTTAAGCCGATCGGGGTTCCAAGAGACCCAGTACTTC.

CDR3 DNA sequence: TGCAGTGTTCCCCTGGGCTCTGAGCAGTTCTTC. Its translation is CSVPLGSEQFF. This rearrangement joins TRBV20-1 to TRBJ2-1; D is unclear. V gave up 7 bases and J gave up 9 bases, with 13 bases separating them. The CDR3 spans 11 residues. The germline CDR1 and CDR2 sequences are DFQATT and SNEGSKA (reference sequence).

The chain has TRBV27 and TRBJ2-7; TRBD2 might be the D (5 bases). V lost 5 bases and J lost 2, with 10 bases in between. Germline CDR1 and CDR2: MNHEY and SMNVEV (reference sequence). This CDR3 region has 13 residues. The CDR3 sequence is CASSTRDPYEQYF. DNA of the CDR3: TGTGCCAGCAGTACTCGGGATCCCTACGAGCAGTACTTC.

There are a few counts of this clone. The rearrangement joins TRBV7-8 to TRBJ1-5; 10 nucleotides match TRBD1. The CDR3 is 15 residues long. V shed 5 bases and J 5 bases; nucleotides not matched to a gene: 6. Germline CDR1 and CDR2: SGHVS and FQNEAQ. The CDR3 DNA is TGTGCCAGCAGCCCCCGGACAGGGGGAGATCAGCCCCAGCATTTT. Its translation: CASSPRTGGDQPQHF.

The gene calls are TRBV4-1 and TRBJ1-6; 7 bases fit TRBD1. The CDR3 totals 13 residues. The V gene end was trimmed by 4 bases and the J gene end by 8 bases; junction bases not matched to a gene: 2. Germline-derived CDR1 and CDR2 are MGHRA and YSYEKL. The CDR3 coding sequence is TGCGCCAGCAGCCGGGACAGATATTCACCCCTCCACTTT. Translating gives CASSRDRYSPLHF.

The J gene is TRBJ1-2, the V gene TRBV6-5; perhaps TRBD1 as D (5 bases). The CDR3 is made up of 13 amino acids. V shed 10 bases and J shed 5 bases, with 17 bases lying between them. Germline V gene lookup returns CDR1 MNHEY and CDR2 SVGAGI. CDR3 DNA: TGTGCCACACACGGAGGGACGGCATATGGCTACACCTTC. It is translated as CATHGGTAYGYTF.

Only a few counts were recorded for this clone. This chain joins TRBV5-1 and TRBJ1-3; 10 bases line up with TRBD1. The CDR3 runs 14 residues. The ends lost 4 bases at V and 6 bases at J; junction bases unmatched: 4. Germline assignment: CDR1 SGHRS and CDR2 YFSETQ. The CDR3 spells CASSVTGGENTIYF. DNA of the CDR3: TGCGCCAGCAGCGTGACAGGGGGCGAAAACACCATATATTTT.

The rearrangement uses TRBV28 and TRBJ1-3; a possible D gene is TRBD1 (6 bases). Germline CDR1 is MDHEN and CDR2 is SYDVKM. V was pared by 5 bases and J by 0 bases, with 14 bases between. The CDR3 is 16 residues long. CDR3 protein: CASSLQTGDSGNTIYF. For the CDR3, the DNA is TGTGCCAGCAGTCTGCAGACAGGAGACTCTGGAAACACCATATATTTT.

The CDR3 nucleotides are TGTGCCAGCAGCTCCCCGGGCAGGGCAGCATCCTACAATGAGCAGTTCTTC. It specifies CASSSPGRAASYNEQFF. The chain is built from TRBV7-2 and TRBJ2-1; D perhaps matches TRBD1 (5 bases). CDR3 length equals 17 residues. Trimming left V 4 bases short and J 1 base short, with 17 bases between. Per germline, CDR1 SGHTA and CDR2 FQGNSA.

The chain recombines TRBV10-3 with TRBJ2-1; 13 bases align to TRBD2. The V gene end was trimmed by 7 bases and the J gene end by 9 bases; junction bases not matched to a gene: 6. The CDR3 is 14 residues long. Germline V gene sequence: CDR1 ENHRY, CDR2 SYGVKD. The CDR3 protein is CAITTSGRVGEQFF. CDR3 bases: TGTGCCATCACTACTAGCGGGAGGGTGGGTGAGCAGTTCTTC.